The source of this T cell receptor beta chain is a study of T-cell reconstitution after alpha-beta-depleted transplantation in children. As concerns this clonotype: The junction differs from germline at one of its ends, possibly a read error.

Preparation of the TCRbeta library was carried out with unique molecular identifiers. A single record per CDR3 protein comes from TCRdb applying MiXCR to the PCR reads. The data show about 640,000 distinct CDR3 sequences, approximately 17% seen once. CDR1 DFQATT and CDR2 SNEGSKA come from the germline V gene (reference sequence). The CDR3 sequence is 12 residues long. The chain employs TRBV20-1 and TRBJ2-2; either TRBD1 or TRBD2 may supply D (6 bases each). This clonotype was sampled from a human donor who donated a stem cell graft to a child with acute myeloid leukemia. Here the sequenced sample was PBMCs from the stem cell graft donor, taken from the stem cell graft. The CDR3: CSAEGGTGGLFF. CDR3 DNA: TGCAGTGCTGAAGGGGGTACCGGGGGGCTGTTTTTT.